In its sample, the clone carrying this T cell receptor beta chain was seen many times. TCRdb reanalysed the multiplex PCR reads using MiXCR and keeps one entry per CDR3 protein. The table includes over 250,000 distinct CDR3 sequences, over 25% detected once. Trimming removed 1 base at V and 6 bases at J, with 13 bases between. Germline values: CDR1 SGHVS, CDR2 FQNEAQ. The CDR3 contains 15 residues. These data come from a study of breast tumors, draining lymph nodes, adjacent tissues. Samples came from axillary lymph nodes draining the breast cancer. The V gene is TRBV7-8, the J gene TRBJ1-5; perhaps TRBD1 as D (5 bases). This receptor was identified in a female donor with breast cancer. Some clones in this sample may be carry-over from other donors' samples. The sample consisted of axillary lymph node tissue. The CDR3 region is CASSLVGGGGQPQHF. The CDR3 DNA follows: TGTGCCAGCAGCTTAGTTGGGGGGGGAGGTCAGCCCCAGCATTTT.